This TCR beta chain was identified during a study of naive and memory T cell subsets (dated by TCRdb to about 2017). Regarding the complete study: An open-source, UMI-based TCR alpha and beta sequencing pipeline was applied to sorted naive and memory peripheral blood T cell subsets. RNA was DNase-treated and reverse transcribed with TCR constant-region primers, mostly using SuperScript III. The results of the functional CMV T cell responses matched the IgG serology results in every case. General findings and caveats noted by the study authors: Following error correction, more than 90% of naive TCR sequences occurred only once, which made naive abundance distributions much steeper than those of memory subsets. In both CD4 and CD8 cells, going from naive through CM, EM and EMRA, the Gini index went up while Shannon and inverse Simpson diversity went down. The repertoire findings for the naive and memory subsets could not be validated against a ground truth, as none was available. RNA-based TCR counts may be affected by expression changes linked to T cell activation and differentiation. A power law was followed by TCR abundance, with an exponent that differed between naive and memory subsets but was consistent across the three individuals. Single alpha or beta chain sequences, rather than paired alpha/beta receptors, were used to define clonotypes. A few larger clonotypes were found in naive repertoires, especially CD8, and these larger clonotypes were possibly memory cells re-expressing CD45RA.

Libraries came from UMI-ligation and nested PCR. An equimolar mix of two oligonucleotides covering both TRBC1 and TRBC2 was used as the beta constant-region primer. Four rounds of PCR, combining the SP2 primer with nested alpha and beta constant-region primers, were used to amplify the ligated cDNA. A single-stranded oligonucleotide containing the SP2 primer and a 12-nucleotide UMI was joined to the 3' end of the cDNA by T4 RNA ligase 1. The ligation reaction was kept at 16 degrees C for about 19-25 hours. PCR2 was usually performed as a SYBR Green qPCR and halted at a preset threshold so that over-amplification would not occur. Every purification after the first one was done using Agencourt AMPure XP magnetic beads. Library quantification was done by Qubit, followed by a TapeStation check on which the main peak was expected at around 650 bp. Pooled libraries were sequenced on an Illumina MiSeq using v2 2x251 paired-end kits, and typically about 1-2.3 million reads were obtained per sample. Each sample's library went into the pool at about 4.1 nM, and about 5-7.5% PhiX was added to help with cluster recognition. Processing in the source paper ran as follows. V and J genes were assigned to Demultiplexor-processed FASTQ reads by Decombinator through tag matching, with a single base-pair mismatch being allowed. UMIs were used by Collapsinator to correct both sequencing errors and frequency errors arising from PCR heterogeneity. CDR3Translator translated TCRs and extracted CDR3s from the conserved cysteine to the FGXG phenylalanine, flagging non-productive sequences. Repertoires were subsampled to equal numbers of UMI-defined TCRs before Gini, Shannon entropy and inverse Simpson indices were calculated. Power-law fits to clonotype abundance distributions were performed by maximum likelihood within the linear range. Similar UMI counts, unique TCR numbers and clonal distributions were obtained with the pipeline and with MIGEC on one naive CD8 sample. One analysis removed from the naive repertoire any naive TCRs that were also present in any memory subset from the same donor. Repertoires were searched for around 7,300 CMV-associated CDR3 sequences compiled from VDJdb and a published dataset. TCRdb applied fastp at Q25 and MiXCR to the public reads, then kept only in-frame beta chains. Rows with one shared CDR3 protein collapse into an entry with the most common genes and DNA. The V and J calls reflect TCRdb's pipeline rather than the authors' work. This sample has roughly 99,000 distinct CDR3 sequences in its table, and approximately 10% of those were observed once. The ten largest make up around 0.13% of the sample.

From the second PCR step on, the TCR alpha and beta chain libraries were amplified in separate reactions. To determine each donor's CMV status, fresh PBMCs were stimulated overnight with CMV viral lysate, and IFNgamma production from CD4+ T cells was then assessed. CD4 T cells were positively selected with Miltenyi beads, followed by positive selection of CD8 T cells from the CD4-negative fraction. After staining for CD3, CD4, CD8, CD45RA, CD27 and a live/dead dye, cells were sorted on a BD Aria II into four subsets based on CD45RA and CD27. Blood was obtained from three healthy volunteers, and the blood from each volunteer was fractionated into CD4 and CD8 T cells and subsequently into four differentiation subsets. Roughly 120 ml of peripheral blood was collected from each donor, and PBMC were isolated from the blood using Ficoll-Paque PLUS density-gradient centrifugation. After sorting, cells were lysed in RLT buffer, RNA was extracted using a Qiagen RNeasy kit, and the extracted RNA was stored at -80 degrees C.

Deletion took 8 bases off V and 1 base off J, with a span of 16 bases between the germline ends. The germline V gene supplies CDR1 MNHNS and CDR2 SASEGT. The CDR3 covers 15 residues, taking in both the cysteine and the phenylalanine. The DNA shown is the 45-base CDR3, in frame from base 1. As to this clonotype: This receptor's antigen is unknown. Base quality data are lacking; no much larger clone is found one base away.

The sequence is built from TRBV6-1 and TRBJ2-3, with the identity of the D gene unclear. The source material was naive CD4+ T cells from blood. This sample's cell subset or site label indicates: naive T cells, CD45RA high CD27+. The sequence derives from a human donor in good health. The CDR3 region reads CASRRTSRGTDTQYF. The DNA sequence is TGTGCCAGCCGAAGGACCTCCCGGGGCACAGATACGCAGTATTTT.